Following are 3 T cell receptor beta chains from one sample sequenced in a study of CD4 T cell repertoires in COVID-19. Clones were read by immunoSEQ multiplex PCR, and TCRdb kept only the in-frame ones, dropping some. The profile covers approximately 75,000 clones, with about four fifths appearing a single time and about 0.5% taken by the ten largest. The source material was CD4+ T cells from peripheral blood, sampled after recovery from COVID-19. These receptors originate from a human donor who had COVID-19.

The rearrangement joins TRBV15 to TRBJ2-7; no firm D call. Germline CDR1 is LNHNV and CDR2 is YYDKDF (reference sequence). V gave up 0 bases and J gave up 0 bases, with 6 bases separating them. The CDR3 extends over 14 amino acids. Here the CDR3 DNA reads TGTGCCACCAGCAGAGATAGGAGCTCCTACGAGCAGTACTTC. Protein sequence: CATSRDRSSYEQYF.

The chain uses TRBV7-9 and TRBJ1-1; weak D call: TRBD1 (5 bases). Germline V CDR1 and CDR2: SEHNR, FQNEAQ (reference sequence). V lost 0 bases to trimming and J lost 6 bases, with 14 bases between them. The length of the CDR3 is 15 residues. CDR3 sequence: CASSLAGGKDAEAFF. The CDR3, as DNA: TGTGCCAGCAGCTTAGCTGGGGGAAAGGACGCTGAAGCTTTCTTT.

The rearrangement uses TRBV28 and TRBJ1-2, with TRBD1 as a possible D gene (5 bases). Per germline, CDR1 MDHEN and CDR2 SYDVKM. Trimming took off 5 bases at V and 3 bases at J, with 16 bases between the two ends. CDR3 length equals 15 residues. CDR3 coding DNA: TGTGCCAGCAGTACGGGGGGGTCTGGGCACTATGGCTACACCTTC. Its translation is CASSTGGSGHYGYTF.